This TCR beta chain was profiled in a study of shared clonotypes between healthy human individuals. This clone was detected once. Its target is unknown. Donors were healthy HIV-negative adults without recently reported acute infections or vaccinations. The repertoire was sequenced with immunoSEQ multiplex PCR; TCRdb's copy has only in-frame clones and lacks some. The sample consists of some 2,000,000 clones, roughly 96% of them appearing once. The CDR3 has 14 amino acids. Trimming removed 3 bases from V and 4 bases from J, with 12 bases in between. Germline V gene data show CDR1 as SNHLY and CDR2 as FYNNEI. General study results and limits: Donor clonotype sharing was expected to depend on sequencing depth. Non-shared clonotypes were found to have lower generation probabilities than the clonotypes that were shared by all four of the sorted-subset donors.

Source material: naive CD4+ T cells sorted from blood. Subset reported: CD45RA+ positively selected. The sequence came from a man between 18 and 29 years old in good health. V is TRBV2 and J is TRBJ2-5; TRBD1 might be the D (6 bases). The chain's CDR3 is CASSEWGLLETQYF. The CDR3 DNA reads TGTGCCAGCAGTGAGTGGGGGCTGCTAGAGACCCAGTACTTC.